This T cell receptor beta chain was captured by sequencing in a study of cytomegalovirus exposure and HLA in healthy donors. CDR3 length: 15 residues. The V end lost 0 bases, the J end lost 5 bases, and 11 bases lay between the germline ends. Germline V gives CDR1 SGHAT, CDR2 FQNNGV. Assay: immunoSEQ multiplex PCR; the TCRdb copy retains only in-frame clones and omits some. Of about 160,000 clones detected, 70% to 90% appear once; the ten largest clones hold 2% to 2.5%. The sequenced sample consisted of PBMCs. This clonotype was obtained from a woman between 18 and 30 years old in good health and CMV-seronegative. The chain carries TRBV11-2 and TRBJ1-3; D unresolved. DNA for the CDR3: TGTGCCAGCAGCTTAGATCCGGGGTCGCGAAACACCATATATTTT. Its protein product is CASSLDPGSRNTIYF.